The rows below give T cell receptor beta chains drawn from one sample of a study of cytomegalovirus exposure and HLA in healthy donors. Measured with immunoSEQ multiplex PCR; TCRdb has only the in-frame clones, and not every one. This repertoire shows roughly 140,000 clones, 79% found once; its top ten account for roughly 6%. The sample was PBMCs. Receptors originate from a middle-aged man in good health and CMV-seropositive. Both conserved end residues are part of each CDR3. The order of the fields is CDR3 protein, V gene, J gene.

CASSYRTSGSGGANVLTF,TRBV7-2,TRBJ2-6
CATQTSGRAYEQYF,TRBV27,TRBJ2-7
CASSPRTSGAGSNEQFF,TRBV7-9,TRBJ2-1
CASSPTSGRQYNEQFF,TRBV5-4,TRBJ2-1
CASLAGVGGYTGELFF,TRBV5-1,TRBJ2-2
CSVGTGLQETQYF,TRBV29-1,TRBJ2-5
CATSRGQGAGEQYF,TRBV15,TRBJ2-7
CASTRGARETQYF,TRBV28,TRBJ2-5
CATKTGTSGRINEQYF,TRBV5-1,TRBJ2-7
CASSLGQEEAEAFF,TRBV5-1,TRBJ1-1
CAISENRGDTEAFF,TRBV10-3,TRBJ1-1
CASPDKVSLFGYTF,TRBV2,TRBJ1-2
CASSEVGQGAEAFF,TRBV6-1,TRBJ1-1
CARPKNRGQDEQFF,TRBV28,TRBJ2-1
CASSKTSGYNEQFF,TRBV27,TRBJ2-1
CASSLRRIRAKNIQYF,TRBV5-6,TRBJ2-4
CASSPPGLAGAGELFF,TRBV18,TRBJ2-2
CASSHPERTGELFF,TRBV4-2,TRBJ2-2
CASSSGQGGQPQHF,TRBV27,TRBJ1-5
CASGLPRQGGTLTGANVLTF,TRBV12-5,TRBJ2-6
CASSVATTGTQYF,TRBV9,TRBJ2-5
CASSQSKAQGHEQYF,TRBV23-1,TRBJ2-7
CATSDRDTYGYTF,TRBV15,TRBJ1-2
CATSGQRTGTELFF,TRBV15,TRBJ2-2
CASSPRQITDTQYF,TRBV11-2,TRBJ2-3
CASSVSLGTSGVYNEQFF,TRBV9,TRBJ2-1
CASTQTGYNEQFF,TRBV6-1,TRBJ2-1
CASSSDRGMTMSGRYNEQFF,TRBV28,TRBJ2-1
CASSENVIGAGVGDTQYF,TRBV10-2,TRBJ2-3
CASRRGSGQPQHF,TRBV2,TRBJ1-5
CASSAYEQYF,TRBV25-1,.
CASSSERELSEQYF,TRBV19,TRBJ2-7
CASSKTGGSTEQYF,TRBV2,TRBJ2-7
CASNSHSSREQGNEQFF,TRBV27,TRBJ2-1
CAWSNSGEQYF,TRBV30,TRBJ2-7
CASSSPDRVYGYTF,TRBV28,TRBJ1-2
CASSLRLPTGELFF,TRBV4-1,TRBJ2-2